Listed here are 27 T cell receptor beta chains from one sample, sequenced in a study of shared T cell receptors in the human thymus. Clones were sequenced by immunoSEQ multiplex PCR, and TCRdb holds only the in-frame ones, with some missing. The sample has 650,000 to 950,000 clones, 70% to 90% seen once. The sample was also reused in another study, on human thymus T cells.

The material sequenced was thymocytes. These receptors were taken from a girl in the first two years of life with a congenital heart defect.

This chain uses TRBV7-9 with TRBJ1-2, with D possibly being TRBD1 (5 bases). This CDR3 region has 13 residues. Per the germline V gene, CDR1 is SEHNR and CDR2 is FQNEAQ (reference sequence). Trimming left V 3 bases short and J 14 bases short, with 19 bases between. The CDR3 loop is CASSLWRTRRATF. CDR3 DNA: TGTGCCAGCAGCTTGTGGCGGACACGCCGGGCTACCTTC.

The genes are TRBV6-5 and TRBJ2-4; D perhaps matches TRBD1 (5 bases). CDR1 is MNHEY and CDR2 is SVGAGI in the germline V gene. This CDR3 is built from 16 residues. Between the trimmed V and J ends, which lost 0 bases and 0 bases, there was a span of 9 bases. CDR3 residues: CASSYSRGIAKNIQYF. CDR3 bases: TGTGCCAGCAGTTACTCTAGGGGAATAGCCAAAAACATTCAGTACTTC.

The rearrangement links TRBV21-1 to TRBJ1-1. TRBV21-1 is annotated as a pseudogene. The CDR3 is 18 amino acids. The CDR3 sequence: CASTKHCGFAGINTEAFF. In DNA, the CDR3 is TGTGCCAGCACCAAGCACTGTGGGTTCGCGGGTATTAACACTGAAGCTTTCTTT.

This clone was counted once. The rearrangement joins TRBV4-1 to TRBJ1-2; D is possibly TRBD1 (5 bases). Germline assignment: CDR1 MGHRA and CDR2 YSYEKL. The CDR3 is 14 amino acids. The V end lost 3 bases, the J end lost 4 bases, and 12 bases lay between the germline ends. Here the CDR3 DNA reads TGCGCCAGCAGCCATCTGGCAGGGCTCTATGGCTACACCTTC. Protein product: CASSHLAGLYGYTF.

This chain connects TRBV5-1 to TRBJ2-7; perhaps TRBD2 as D (6 bases). The V gene lost 4 bases and the J gene lost 1 base, with 15 bases spanning the gap. Per the germline V gene, CDR1 is SGHRS and CDR2 is YFSETQ. The CDR3 is 15 amino acids. The CDR3 loop is CASSAPSVGSYEQYF. As DNA, the CDR3 is TGCGCCAGCAGCGCGCCTAGCGTCGGGTCCTACGAGCAGTACTTC.

The chain has TRBV7-2 and TRBJ2-1, with a weak D call TRBD2 (6 bases). The CDR3 is 13 residues long. Trimming took 2 bases from V and 8 from J, leaving 10 bases between them. Germline V lookup: CDR1 SGHTA, CDR2 FQGNSA. The CDR3 reads CASSLTSIYEQFF. The DNA for the CDR3 is TGTGCCAGCAGCTTAACTAGCATCTATGAGCAGTTCTTC. Full variable domain (rest looked up from reference TRBV7-2 and TRBJ2-1): GAGVSQSPSNKVTEKGKDVELRCDPISGHTALYWYRQSLGQGLEFLIYFQGNSAPDKSGLPSDRFSAERTGGSVSTLTIQRTQQEDSAVYLCASSLTSIYEQFFGPGTRLTVL.

This chain uses TRBV28 with TRBJ2-1; the D gene is possibly TRBD2 (5 bases). Germline loops: CDR1 MDHEN, CDR2 SYDVKM. This CDR3 is 16 amino acids long. V lost 5 bases, J lost 7 bases, and 21 bases lay in between. The DNA of the CDR3 is TGTGCCAGCAGTACCCGGGGTTGGGAGTCGGGGAATGAGCAGTTCTTC. Translated: CASSTRGWESGNEQFF.

This rearrangement joins TRBV4-2 to TRBJ2-5; a possible D gene is TRBD1 (6 bases). The germline gives CDR1 LGHNA, CDR2 YNFKEQ. The CDR3 contains 16 residues. The V end was cut by 3 bases, the J end by 2 bases, with 16 bases between. CDR3 coding DNA: TGTGCCAGCAGCCAGGAACGGGACACTGTGCAAGAGACCCAGTACTTC. This codes for CASSQERDTVQETQYF.

The chain employs TRBV11-2 and TRBJ1-1, with 12 bases that match TRBD1. This CDR3 is 16 amino acids long. The germline gives CDR1 SGHAT, CDR2 FQNNGV. V dropped 5 bases and J dropped 2; count of bases not matched to a gene: 6. The DNA for the CDR3 is TGTGCCAGCAGCCTACCGGGACAGGGGGCTAACACTGAAGCTTTCTTT. It translates to CASSLPGQGANTEAFF.

The rearrangement links TRBV19 to TRBJ1-2; 9 bases are shared with TRBD1. The CDR3 totals 16 residues. From germline, CDR1 is LNHDA and CDR2 SQIVND (reference sequence). The J segment lost 4 bases and the V segment lost 7 bases, leaving 13 bases of the junction unmatched. CDR3 DNA sequence: TGTGCCAGTAAGCCCGGGACAGGGCCTCAAAGCTATGGCTACACCTTC. It codes for CASKPGTGPQSYGYTF.

The gene calls are TRBV5-1 and TRBJ1-1; 7 positions match TRBD1. Trimming cost V 1 base and J 10 bases; bases outside gene matches: 13. Germline V lookup: CDR1 SGHRS, CDR2 YFSETQ. This CDR3 has 15 amino acids. The CDR3 DNA reads as TGCGCCAGCAGCTTGTGGACAGGCAAAAGGTGGAGAGCTTTCTTT. This gives the protein CASSLWTGKRWRAFF.

The rearrangement uses TRBV11-1 and TRBJ1-2; 7 bases align to TRBD1. The CDR3 consists of 13 residues. Germline V lookup: CDR1 SGHAT, CDR2 FQDESV (reference sequence). V lost 4 bases and J lost 5; bases outside the gene matches: 4. CDR3 in DNA: TGTGCCAGCAGCTCAGACAGGGAGTATGGCTACACCTTC. Encoded protein: CASSSDREYGYTF.

As DNA, the CDR3 is TGTGCCAGCAGATCCGGACAGCCCCAAGAGACCCAGTACTTC. Amino acid sequence: CASRSGQPQETQYF. The V call is TRBV6-5, the J call TRBJ2-5; maybe TRBD1 (6 bases). V lost 6 bases and J 1 base, leaving 12 bases between the germline ends. This CDR3 is built from 14 residues. The germline V gene has CDR1 MNHEY and CDR2 SVGAGI.

This chain connects TRBV6-1 to TRBJ2-3; 9 bases match TRBD1. Germline V lookup: CDR1 MNHNS, CDR2 SASEGT. With V trimmed by 4 bases and J by 3 bases, 17 bases remained unmatched. The CDR3 spans 19 residues. The CDR3 spells CASSGTGGASLTRTDTQYF. The CDR3 region has the DNA TGTGCCAGCAGTGGCACAGGGGGCGCCTCACTAACGAGGACAGATACGCAGTATTTT.

The rearrangement links TRBV25-1 to TRBJ2-7; TRBD1 matches at 8 bases. With 6 bases clipped from V and 6 bases from J, the junction kept 4 bases outside the gene matches. CDR1 and CDR2 (germline): MGHDK, SYGVNS. This CDR3 has 12 residues. The chain's CDR3 is CASRDRVFEQYF. The CDR3, as DNA: TGTGCCAGCAGGGACAGGGTTTTCGAGCAGTACTTC.

This rearrangement joins TRBV6-1 to TRBJ2-1; D might be TRBD2 (6 bases). The CDR3 runs to 16 residues. CDR1 MNHNS and CDR2 SASEGT come from the germline V gene. Between the trimmed V and J ends, which lost 3 bases and 1 base, there was a span of 13 bases. CDR3 nucleotides: TGTGCCAGCAGTGAGGCTAGCGAGGGTTCCTACAATGAGCAGTTCTTC. It encodes CASSEASEGSYNEQFF.

This clone was seen a handful of times. V and J are TRBV5-1 and TRBJ2-1, with a weak D call TRBD2 (5 bases). Between the trimmed V and J ends, which lost 0 bases and 7 bases, there was a span of 8 bases. Germline V gene lookup returns CDR1 SGHRS and CDR2 YFSETQ. CDR3 length: 13 amino acids. The CDR3 reads CASSLAGENEQFF. CDR3 coding DNA: TGCGCCAGCAGCTTGGCCGGGGAAAATGAGCAGTTCTTC.

This chain links TRBV5-1 with TRBJ2-1; 8 nucleotides line up with TRBD1. The CDR3 is 19 amino acids. CDR1 is SGHRS and CDR2 is YFSETQ in the germline V gene. The ends lost 3 bases at V and 2 bases at J; junction bases unmatched: 16. The CDR3 region is CASSSGGAGGGPPYNEQFF. The DNA for the CDR3 is TGCGCCAGCAGCTCAGGTGGGGCAGGGGGCGGACCTCCCTACAATGAGCAGTTCTTC.

The J gene is TRBJ1-1, the V gene TRBV5-1, with D tentatively TRBD1 (5 bases). Germline V CDR1 and CDR2: SGHRS, YFSETQ. The CDR3 sequence is 11 residues long. V lost 7 bases and J lost 7, with 11 bases in between. CDR3 protein: CASARGNEAFF. The CDR3 region has the DNA TGCGCCAGCGCTAGGGGTAATGAAGCTTTCTTT. Full variable domain (remainder filled in from reference TRBV5-1 and TRBJ1-1): KAGVTQTPRYLIKTRGQQVTLSCSPISGHRSVSWYQQTPGQGLQFLFEYFSETQRNKGNFPGRFSGRQFSNSRSEMNVSTLELGDSALYLCASARGNEAFFGQGTRLTVV.

The sample holds one count of this clone. The chain combines TRBV11-2 with TRBJ2-1; the D is unclear. This CDR3 region has 14 residues. Trimming left V 0 bases short and J 9 bases short, with 12 bases between. Germline V gene sequence: CDR1 SGHAT, CDR2 FQNNGV. The chain's CDR3 is CASSLDNPSGEQFF. The CDR3 region has the DNA TGTGCCAGCAGCTTAGATAACCCCTCAGGTGAGCAGTTCTTC.

The genes are TRBV27 and TRBJ2-5; no reliable D call. Germline CDR1 reads MNHEY; CDR2 reads SMNVEV (reference sequence). The CDR3 has 13 amino acids. Between the trimmed V and J ends, which lost 6 bases and 0 bases, there was a span of 8 bases. The CDR3 here is CASRYSHQETQYF. The CDR3 nucleotides read TGTGCCAGCAGGTACAGCCACCAAGAGACCCAGTACTTC.

V is TRBV25-1 and J is TRBJ1-6; TRBD1 aligns across 7 bases. The CDR3 runs to 13 residues. The V and J ends lost 3 bases and 12 bases, in that order; junction bases with no gene match: 5. Germline V lookup: CDR1 MGHDK, CDR2 SYGVNS. CDR3 protein: CASSDRDSEPLHF. CDR3 DNA sequence: TGTGCCAGCAGTGACCGGGACAGTGAACCCCTCCACTTT.

This rearrangement joins TRBV7-3 to TRBJ2-1; 10 bases line up with TRBD2. The germline V gene encodes CDR1 SGHTA and CDR2 FQGTGA. Trimming at V came to 5 bases and at J to 3 bases, leaving 10 bases not matched to a gene. CDR3 length equals 17 residues. The CDR3 DNA sequence: TGTGCCAGCAGCCCGCCCCCACTAGCGGGGTTCTACAATGAGCAGTTCTTC. The encoded protein is CASSPPPLAGFYNEQFF.

The chain links TRBV5-1 to TRBJ2-7; 11 nucleotides line up with TRBD2. V was pared by 6 bases and J by 7 bases, with 6 bases of the junction left unmatched. Germline CDR1 SGHRS, CDR2 YFSETQ. This CDR3 comprises 13 residues. CDR3 region: CASTIAGGREQYF. CDR3 nucleotide sequence: TGCGCCAGCACTATAGCGGGGGGGAGGGAGCAGTACTTC.

This chain's CDR3 is CASSSLAGRGVDNEQFF. CDR3 in DNA: TGTGCCAGCAGTTCTCTTGCTGGGCGGGGGGTTGACAATGAGCAGTTCTTC. The rearrangement uses TRBV27 and TRBJ2-1; TRBD2 agrees at 8 bases. The CDR3 runs 17 residues. Germline CDR1 and CDR2: MNHEY and SMNVEV (reference sequence). The V gene end was trimmed by 4 bases and the J gene end by 5 bases; junction bases not matched to a gene: 13.

The chain employs TRBV12-5 and TRBJ2-3, with a tentative D call TRBD2 (5 bases). V was shortened by 7 bases and J by 2 bases, with 22 bases between the two germline ends. The CDR3 consists of 17 residues. In germline, CDR1 is LGHNT, CDR2 FRNRAP. In nucleotides, the CDR3 is TGTGCTAGTGCACCGTGGGTGCGGAGCGGCCCCACAGATACGCAGTATTTT. It encodes CASAPWVRSGPTDTQYF. Complete variable domain (other parts from reference TRBV12-5 and TRBJ2-3): DARVTQTPRHKVTEMGQEVTMRCQPILGHNTVFWYRQTMMQGLELLAYFRNRAPLDDSGMPKDRFSAEMPDATLATLKIQPSEPRDSAVYFCASAPWVRSGPTDTQYFGPGTRLTVL.

This sequence joins TRBV19 and TRBJ1-5, with D maybe TRBD1 (5 bases). The CDR3 loop spans 16 amino acids. The germline V gene encodes CDR1 LNHDA and CDR2 SQIVND (reference sequence). Between the trimmed V and J ends, which lost 6 bases and 3 bases, there was a span of 18 bases. The CDR3 protein is CASSLIWQGDNQPQHF. As DNA, the CDR3 is TGTGCCAGTAGCTTAATTTGGCAGGGCGACAATCAGCCCCAGCATTTT.